Listed below are T cell receptor beta chains from one sample, sequenced in a study of shared clonotypes between healthy human individuals. The assay was immunoSEQ multiplex PCR, and TCRdb's table has in-frame clones only and misses some. Of roughly 500,000 clones listed, less than 80% are singletons. Sequences were obtained from PBMCs. These receptors were taken from a woman in her thirties or forties in good health. Some clones in this sample may be carry-over from other donors' samples. Both conserved end residues are part of each CDR3. A D gene is named only where the DNA matches it firmly. A clone size is listed for some rows: how often the clone was seen (once, few, many), or a class if it is expanded.

V gene	clone size	D gene	J gene	CDR3 DNA	CDR3 protein
TRBV25-1	-	-	TRBJ2-5	TGTGCCAGCCTTAGCGGCCAGGTGGGAGAGACCCAGTACTTC	CASLSGQVGETQYF
TRBV14	-	-	TRBJ1-3	TGTGCCAGCAGCCAAGAACCGGAAAACACCATATATTTT	CASSQEPENTIYF
TRBV11-1	-	-	TRBJ1-1	TGTGCCAGCAGCTTACACGCGAACACTGAAGCTTTCTTT	CASSLHANTEAFF
TRBV11-2	-	-	TRBJ1-2	TGTGCCAGCAGCTTAGTCCGGGACGGACATGGCTACACCTTC	CASSLVRDGHGYTF
TRBV6-1	-	-	TRBJ2-6	TGTGCCAGCAGCCAACAAAGCTCTGGGGCCAACGTCCTGACTTTC	CASSQQSSGANVLTF
TRBV19	-	-	TRBJ1-3	TGTGCCAGTAGTATAATAAGGGAAAAGGGGAACACCATATATTTT	CASSIIREKGNTIYF
TRBV19	-	TRBD2	TRBJ2-2	TGTGCCAGTAGTCTGGGACTAGCGGGAGAGGACACCGGGGAGCTGTTTTTT	CASSLGLAGEDTGELFF
TRBV18	-	TRBD1	TRBJ1-5	TGTGCCAGCTCACCAGGGGACAGCCATAGCAATCAGCCCCAGCATTTT	CASSPGDSHSNQPQHF
TRBV27	few	-	TRBJ2-3	TGTGCCAGTCGACGGACCACTTGGGCAGATACGCAGTATTTT	CASRRTTWADTQYF
TRBV10-3	-	-	TRBJ2-7	TGTGCCATCAGCGATTCCGGGACTGCTCCTTACGAGCAGTACTTC	CAISDSGTAPYEQYF
TRBV6-6	-	TRBD2	TRBJ2-1	TGTGCCAGCAGTTCCCTAGCGGGAGGGGACAATGAGCAGTTCTTC	CASSSLAGGDNEQFF
TRBV19	-	TRBD2	TRBJ2-4	TGTGCCAGTAGTATAGCGGGGCTAGCGGGAGTCGGGGACAAAAACATTCAGTACTTC	CASSIAGLAGVGDKNIQYF
TRBV7-8	-	TRBD2	TRBJ2-1	TGTGCCAGCAGCTTGAGACCGGGACTAGCGGGTGAGCAGTTCTTC	CASSLRPGLAGEQFF
TRBV7-9	few	TRBD2	TRBJ2-3	TGTGCCAGCAGCTTAGATGCGGGAGGGGGAGATACGCAGTATTTT	CASSLDAGGGDTQYF
TRBV5-1	-	-	TRBJ2-7	TGCGCCAGCAGCACGGACAGCAATTCGGATTTGGGGCAGTACTTC	CASSTDSNSDLGQYF
TRBV2	-	-	TRBJ2-1	TGTGCCAGCAAGGGGGAGGGTGGCTCCTACAATGAGCAGTTCTTC	CASKGEGGSYNEQFF
TRBV9	-	-	TRBJ2-7	TGTGCCAGCAGCGTAGTTGGAGGGACATGGGAGCAGTACTTC	CASSVVGGTWEQYF
TRBV18	once	TRBD1	TRBJ2-5	TGTGCCAGCTCACTTCGGACAGGGCCGTCGGAGACCCAGTACTTC	CASSLRTGPSETQYF
TRBV2	-	TRBD2	TRBJ2-1	TGTGCCAGCAGTGTGGGACTAGCGGGATACAATGAGCAGTTCTTC	CASSVGLAGYNEQFF
TRBV27	-	TRBD2	TRBJ2-1	TGTGCCAGCAGTACACTAGCGGGAGTGACCTACAATGAGCAGTTCTTC	CASSTLAGVTYNEQFF
TRBV7-6	-	TRBD1	TRBJ1-1	TGTGCCAGCAGCGAGACTCTAGGGACAGTTTTTGAAGCTTTCTTT	CASSETLGTVFEAFF
TRBV7-2	few	-	TRBJ1-2	TGTGCCAGCAGCCCCGAGGCTAACTATGGCTACACCTTC	CASSPEANYGYTF
TRBV28	-	-	TRBJ2-4	TGTGCCAGCAGCCCGGGGGTGGGCGGAAACATTCAGTACTTC	CASSPGVGGNIQYF
TRBV10-2	few	-	TRBJ2-7	TGCGCCAGCGGCCCCGGGACAAGGGCATACGAGCAGTACTTC	CASGPGTRAYEQYF
TRBV28	-	-	TRBJ1-1	TGTGCCACCCTCCTCCCGAACACTGAAGCTTTCTTT	CATLLPNTEAFF
TRBV7-3	once	TRBD2	TRBJ2-3	TGTGCCAGCAGCTTAGGTCCGCGGGGGACAGATACGCAGTATTTT	CASSLGPRGTDTQYF
TRBV2	once	-	TRBJ2-1	TGTGCCATTAAAATCAGTGAGCAGTTCTTC	CAIKISEQFF
TRBV12-5	-	-	TRBJ2-1	TGTGCTAGTGGTTTGGTACTCGACAGGTCATGGAATGAGCAGTTCTTC	CASGLVLDRSWNEQFF
TRBV11-2	-	TRBD2	TRBJ2-1	TGTGCCAGCGGTAGCGGGAGTATCCATGAGCAGTTCTTC	CASGSGSIHEQFF
TRBV28	-	TRBD2	TRBJ2-7	TGTGCCAGCAGTTCCCCCGGGGCTAGCGGTAACGAGCAGTACTTC	CASSSPGASGNEQYF
TRBV6-1	-	TRBD1	TRBJ2-1	TGTGCCAGCAGTGACTACGGGACAGGGAAATATTCCTCCTACAATGAGCAGTTCTTC	CASSDYGTGKYSSYNEQFF
TRBV5-1	few	TRBD2	TRBJ2-1	TGCGCCAGCAGCCTACGGACTAGCGGGACTAACAATGAGCAGTTCTTC	CASSLRTSGTNNEQFF
TRBV7-8	few	-	TRBJ2-1	TGTGCCAGCAGCTTAATAACAGGTGGTCGAAATGAGCAGTTCTTC	CASSLITGGRNEQFF
TRBV28	few	-	TRBJ1-5	TGTGCCAGCAGTTGGGGAAGGGGCAATCAGCCCCAGCATTTT	CASSWGRGNQPQHF
TRBV29-1	many	-	TRBJ2-1	TGCAGCGTTGGAGACAGCTACAATGAGCAGTTCTTC	CSVGDSYNEQFF
TRBV7-8	-	-	TRBJ1-5	TGTGCCAGCAGCTTAGGCGGGAGAGGGGTCGGTCAGCCCCAGCATTTT	CASSLGGRGVGQPQHF
TRBV13	-	-	TRBJ1-6	TGTGCCAGCAGCTTAGGAAGGGGCCCGAATTCACCCCTCCACTTT	CASSLGRGPNSPLHF
TRBV9	-	TRBD2	TRBJ2-7	TGTGCCAGCAGCGCCCTTAGCGGGAGGTCCGACGAGCAGTACTTC	CASSALSGRSDEQYF
TRBV18	-	-	TRBJ1-4	TGTGCCAGCTCTACGGACCTTAATGAAAAACTGTTTTTT	CASSTDLNEKLFF